This T cell receptor (beta chain) emerged from a study of chemoradiotherapy in HPV16-positive cancers. Sequencing used immunoSEQ multiplex PCR; TCRdb keeps in-frame clones, though not all of them. The sample carries about 5,000 clones, around 92% recorded once. This CDR3 is built from 16 residues. The V and J ends lost 3 bases and 0 bases respectively, with 15 bases between them. The germline gives CDR1 SGDLS, CDR2 YYNGEE. The sequence was obtained from a human donor with HPV-associated anogenital cancer. The rearrangement joins TRBV9 to TRBJ1-1, with no clear D. The material was obtained from a patient who underwent chemoradiotherapy. The CDR3 region is CASSASYRLMNTEAFF. The CDR3 DNA reads TGTGCCAGCAGCGCCTCTTATCGTCTCATGAACACTGAAGCTTTCTTT.